This entry describes one T cell receptor beta chain. TCRdb's copy holds only in-frame clones and misses some; the assay was immunoSEQ multiplex PCR. The repertoire holds roughly 2 million clones, with 95% as singletons. This specimen belongs to a study of shared clonotypes between healthy human individuals. The CDR3 length is 15 residues. CDR1 is SGHRS and CDR2 is YFSETQ in the germline V gene. Trimming stripped 5 bases from V and 3 bases from J, with 17 bases between. The sequenced sample was naive CD4+ T cells sorted from blood. Indicated subset: CD45RA+ positively selected. The TCR sequence derives from a man younger than 35 in good health. The chain carries TRBV5-1 and TRBJ1-2, with D perhaps matching TRBD1 (6 bases). The CDR3 protein is CASRTDGGIYYGYTF. In DNA form, the CDR3 reads TGCGCCAGCAGAACCGACGGGGGCATCTACTATGGCTACACCTTC.